This T cell receptor beta chain was recorded in a study of chemoradiotherapy in HPV16-positive cancers. TCRdb's table, derived via immunoSEQ multiplex PCR, lists solely in-frame clones and lacks some. This table holds some 5,400 clones, roughly four fifths found once. Study conclusions and caveats: Candidate HPV-specific clones and E7-related TCR motifs grew in tumor during treatment.

On this clone itself: Its matching antigen is unknown.

Collection of the sample occurred from a patient who underwent chemoradiotherapy. The TCR comes from a human donor with HPV-associated anogenital cancer.

The CDR3 region is CASSGDRRNTEAFF. Here the CDR3 DNA reads TGTGCCAGCAGTGGGGACAGGCGTAACACTGAAGCTTTCTTT. This chain links TRBV27 with TRBJ1-1; TRBD1 matches at 8 bases. Germline CDR1 reads MNHEY; CDR2 reads SMNVEV (reference sequence). Unmatched junction bases numbered 4, after V lost 5 bases and J lost 2 bases. The CDR3 runs to 14 residues.